This T cell receptor beta chain was identified during a study of memory CD4+ T cells and cytomegalovirus serostatus. General observations from the study: The CMV-associated TCR signature appears largely within the CD4+ memory repertoire. Repertoires predicted CMV serostatus with median bootstrapped AUC of about 0.96.

Germline CDR1 is SGHRS and CDR2 is YFSETQ. V trimming: 0 bases; J trimming: 4 bases; junction bases outside the gene matches: 9. The CDR3 contains 17 residues. Assay used: immunoSEQ multiplex PCR; TCRdb lists only in-frame clones, some missing. Of some 57,000 clones in the sample, more than 60% were seen once. Single viable CD3+CD4+CD8-CD45RO+ cells were sorted as the memory CD4+ T cells. Serostatus was set by detecting CMV pp150, pp28, p38, p52 IgG. A word on this clone: What it recognizes is unknown.

The TCR originated in an adult in good health and CMV-seronegative. The chain combines TRBV5-1 with TRBJ2-7, with 11 bases matching TRBD2. The material sequenced was memory CD4+ T cells from blood. CDR3 protein: CASSLVPLAGGFYEQYF. The CDR3 DNA follows: TGCGCCAGCAGCTTGGTACCCCTAGCGGGGGGATTTTACGAGCAGTACTTC.